This T cell receptor (beta chain) was found in a study of T cell responses to AZD1222 COVID-19 vaccine. In the study overall: Pooling of second doses given at about 4 or about 12 weeks was done. Study-level results: Seropositivity was recorded at baseline in only 6 or 7 AZD1222 recipients. Repertoires were obtained only post-peak T cell response. As reported, nearly half of all spike-specific TCRs target variant regions that are unmutated.

A remark on this clone: What it binds is not known.

Profiling relied on immunoSEQ multiplex PCR, and the TCRdb table lists in-frame clones only, not all of them. The sample gives under 120,000 clones, around 94% of which show up once; roughly 2% is in the top ten. With V trimmed by 5 bases and J by 6 bases, 7 bases remained unmatched. This CDR3 is built from 14 residues. CDR1 PRHDT and CDR2 FYEKMQ come from the germline V gene (reference sequence). The receptor comes from an adult in good health. The sequences come from peripheral blood, collected on day 0 of AZD1222 vaccination. The chain has TRBV13 and TRBJ2-7; 10 nucleotides match TRBD2. In DNA form, the CDR3 reads TGTGCCAGCAGCACCAGAGCGGGAGGGTTCGAGCAGTACTTC. Its protein is CASSTRAGGFEQYF.